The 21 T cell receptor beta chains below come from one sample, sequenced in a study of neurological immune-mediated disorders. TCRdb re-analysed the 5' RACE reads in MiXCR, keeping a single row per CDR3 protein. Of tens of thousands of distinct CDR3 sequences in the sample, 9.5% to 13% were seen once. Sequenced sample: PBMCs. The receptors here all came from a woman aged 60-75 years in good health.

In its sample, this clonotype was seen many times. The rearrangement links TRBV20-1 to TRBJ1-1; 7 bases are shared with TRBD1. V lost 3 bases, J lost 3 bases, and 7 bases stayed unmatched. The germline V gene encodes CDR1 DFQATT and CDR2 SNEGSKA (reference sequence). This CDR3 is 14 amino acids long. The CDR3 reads CSARSQGMDTEAFF. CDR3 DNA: TGCAGTGCTAGGTCACAGGGGATGGACACTGAAGCTTTCTTT.

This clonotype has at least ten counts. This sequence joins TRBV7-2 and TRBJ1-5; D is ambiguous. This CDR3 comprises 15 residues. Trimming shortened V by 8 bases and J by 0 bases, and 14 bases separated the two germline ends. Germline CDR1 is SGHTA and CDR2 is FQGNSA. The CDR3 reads CASGEGHYSNQPQHF. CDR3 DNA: TGTGCCAGCGGCGAAGGCCACTATAGCAATCAGCCCCAGCATTTT. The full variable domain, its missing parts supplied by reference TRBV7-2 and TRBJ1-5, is GAGVSQSPSNKVTEKGKDVELRCDPISGHTALYWYRQSLGQGLEFLIYFQGNSAPDKSGLPSDRFSAERTGGSVSTLTIQRTQQEDSAVYLCASGEGHYSNQPQHFGDGTRLSIL.

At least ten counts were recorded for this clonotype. The CDR3: CSARDRETDEKLFF. CDR3 nucleotides: TGCAGTGCTAGAGACAGGGAGACGGATGAAAAACTGTTTTTT. The chain is built from TRBV20-1 and TRBJ1-4; D perhaps matches TRBD1 (5 bases). In germline, CDR1 is DFQATT, CDR2 SNEGSKA (reference sequence). V dropped 0 bases and J dropped 6 bases, with 11 bases sitting between them. There are 14 residues in the CDR3.

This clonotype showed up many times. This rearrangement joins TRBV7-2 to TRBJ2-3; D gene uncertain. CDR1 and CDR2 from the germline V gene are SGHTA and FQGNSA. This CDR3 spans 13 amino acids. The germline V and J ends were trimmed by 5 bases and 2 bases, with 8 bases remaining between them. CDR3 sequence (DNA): TGTGCCAGCAGCCTACTCCACACAGATACGCAGTATTTT. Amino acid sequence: CASSLLHTDTQYF.

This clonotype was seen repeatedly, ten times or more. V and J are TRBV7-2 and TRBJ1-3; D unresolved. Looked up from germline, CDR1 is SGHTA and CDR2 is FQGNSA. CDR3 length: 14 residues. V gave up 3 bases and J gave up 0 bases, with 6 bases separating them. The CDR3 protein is CASSLRGSGNTIYF. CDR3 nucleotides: TGTGCCAGCAGCTTGCGGGGCTCTGGAAACACCATATATTTT.

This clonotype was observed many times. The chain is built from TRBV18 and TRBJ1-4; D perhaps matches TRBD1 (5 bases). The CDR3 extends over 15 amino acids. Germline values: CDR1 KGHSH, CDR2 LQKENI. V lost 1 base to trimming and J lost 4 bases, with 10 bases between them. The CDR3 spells CASSPQDTLNEKLFF. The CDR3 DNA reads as TGTGCCAGCTCACCACAGGACACCCTTAATGAAAAACTGTTTTTT.

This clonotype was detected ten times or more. CDR3 sequence reads: CSSGWRGGRNTQYF. The CDR3 DNA follows: TGCAGCAGTGGCTGGCGGGGGGGCAGGAATACGCAGTATTTT. The chain recombines TRBV29-1 with TRBJ2-3, with 9 bases identical to TRBD2. J was trimmed by 7 bases and V by 8 bases; bases with no gene match: 13. Germline loops: CDR1 SQVTM, CDR2 ANQGSEA. The CDR3 has 14 residues.

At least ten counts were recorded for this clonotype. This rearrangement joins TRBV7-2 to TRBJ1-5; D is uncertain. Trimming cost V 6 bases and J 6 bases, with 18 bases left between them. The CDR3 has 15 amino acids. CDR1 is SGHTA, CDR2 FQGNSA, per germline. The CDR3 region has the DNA TGTGCCAGCAGTCTAGATAGGGCAGTGGGTCAGCCCCAGCATTTT. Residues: CASSLDRAVGQPQHF.

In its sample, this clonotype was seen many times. Here the CDR3 reads CASSLNEGAAKNIQYF. The CDR3 DNA is TGTGCCAGCAGTTTGAATGAGGGGGCGGCCAAAAACATTCAGTACTTC. The V and J genes are TRBV12-3 or TRBV12-4 and TRBJ2-4; 7 nucleotides agree with TRBD1. The CDR3 has 16 amino acids. V lost 3 bases and J lost 1; bases outside the gene matches: 6.

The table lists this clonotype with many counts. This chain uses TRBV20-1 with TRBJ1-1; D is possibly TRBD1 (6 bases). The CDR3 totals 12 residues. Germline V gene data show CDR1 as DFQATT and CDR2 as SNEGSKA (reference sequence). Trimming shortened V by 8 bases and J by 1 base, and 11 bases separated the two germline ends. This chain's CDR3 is CSPGQTNTEAFF. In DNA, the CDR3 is TGCAGTCCTGGACAGACGAACACTGAAGCTTTCTTT.

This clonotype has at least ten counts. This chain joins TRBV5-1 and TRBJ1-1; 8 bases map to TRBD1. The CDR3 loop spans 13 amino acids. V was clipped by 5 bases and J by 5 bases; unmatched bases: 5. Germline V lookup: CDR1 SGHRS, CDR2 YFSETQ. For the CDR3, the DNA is TGCGCCAGCAGTTACAGGGGGGGAACTGAAGCTTTCTTT. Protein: CASSYRGGTEAFF.

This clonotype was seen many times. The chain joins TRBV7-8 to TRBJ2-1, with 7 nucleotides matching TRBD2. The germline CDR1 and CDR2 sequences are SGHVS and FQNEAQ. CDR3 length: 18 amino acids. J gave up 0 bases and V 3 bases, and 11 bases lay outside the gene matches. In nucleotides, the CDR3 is TGTGCCAGCAGCTTCACCCATTCTAGCGGCGGCTCCTACAATGAGCAGTTCTTC. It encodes CASSFTHSSGGSYNEQFF.

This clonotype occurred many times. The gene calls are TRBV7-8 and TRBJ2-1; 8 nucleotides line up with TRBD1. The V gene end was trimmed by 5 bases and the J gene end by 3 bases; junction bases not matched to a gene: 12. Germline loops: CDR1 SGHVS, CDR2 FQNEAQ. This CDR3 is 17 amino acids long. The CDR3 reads CASSPGTGQINYNEQFF. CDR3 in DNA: TGTGCCAGCAGCCCCGGGACAGGCCAAATTAACTACAATGAGCAGTTCTTC.

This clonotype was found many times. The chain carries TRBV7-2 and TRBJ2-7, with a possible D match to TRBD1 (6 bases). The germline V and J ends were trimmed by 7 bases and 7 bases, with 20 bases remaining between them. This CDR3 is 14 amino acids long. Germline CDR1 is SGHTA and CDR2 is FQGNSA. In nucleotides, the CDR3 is TGTGCCAGCACATTCAGACTGGGCGGACAGGAGCAGTACTTC. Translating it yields CASTFRLGGQEQYF.

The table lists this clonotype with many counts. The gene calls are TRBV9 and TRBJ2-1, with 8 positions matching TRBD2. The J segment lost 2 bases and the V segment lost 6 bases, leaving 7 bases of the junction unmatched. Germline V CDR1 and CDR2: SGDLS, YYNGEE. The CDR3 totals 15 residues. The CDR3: CASTPTGGAYNEQFF. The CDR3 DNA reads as TGTGCCAGCACCCCGACGGGGGGGGCCTACAATGAGCAGTTCTTC.

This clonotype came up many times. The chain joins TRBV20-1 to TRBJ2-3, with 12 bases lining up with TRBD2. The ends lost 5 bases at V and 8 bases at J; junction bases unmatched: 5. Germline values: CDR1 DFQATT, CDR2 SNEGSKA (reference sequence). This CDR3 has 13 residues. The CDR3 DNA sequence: TGCAGTGCTCCAACTAGCGGGGGGCCTACGCAGTATTTT. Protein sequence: CSAPTSGGPTQYF.

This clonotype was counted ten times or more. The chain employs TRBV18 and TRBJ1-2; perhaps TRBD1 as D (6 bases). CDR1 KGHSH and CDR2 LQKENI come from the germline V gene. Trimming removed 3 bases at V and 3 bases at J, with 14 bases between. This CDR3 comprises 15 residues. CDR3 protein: CASSPDTGKDYGYTF. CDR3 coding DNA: TGTGCCAGCTCACCGGATACAGGGAAGGACTATGGCTACACCTTC.

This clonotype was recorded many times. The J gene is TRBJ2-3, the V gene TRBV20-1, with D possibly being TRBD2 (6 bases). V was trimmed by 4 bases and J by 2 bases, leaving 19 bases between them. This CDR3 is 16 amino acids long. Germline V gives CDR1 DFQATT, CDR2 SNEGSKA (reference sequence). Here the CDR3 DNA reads TGCAGTGCTACGCGAACCCCCGGGACTTACACAGATACGCAGTATTTT. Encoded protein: CSATRTPGTYTDTQYF.

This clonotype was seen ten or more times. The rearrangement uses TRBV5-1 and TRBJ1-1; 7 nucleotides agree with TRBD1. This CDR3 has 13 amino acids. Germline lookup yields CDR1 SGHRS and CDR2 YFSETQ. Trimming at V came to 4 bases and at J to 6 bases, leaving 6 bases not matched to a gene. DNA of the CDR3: TGCGCCAGCAGCGTGGGGACAGCAGCTGAAGCTTTCTTT. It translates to CASSVGTAAEAFF.

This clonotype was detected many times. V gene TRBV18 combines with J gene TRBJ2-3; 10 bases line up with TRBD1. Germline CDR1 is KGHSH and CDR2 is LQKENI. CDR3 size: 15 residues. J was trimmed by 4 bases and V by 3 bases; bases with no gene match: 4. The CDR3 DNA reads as TGTGCCAGCTCACCGGGACAGGGGAGTTCAGATACGCAGTATTTT. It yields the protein CASSPGQGSSDTQYF.

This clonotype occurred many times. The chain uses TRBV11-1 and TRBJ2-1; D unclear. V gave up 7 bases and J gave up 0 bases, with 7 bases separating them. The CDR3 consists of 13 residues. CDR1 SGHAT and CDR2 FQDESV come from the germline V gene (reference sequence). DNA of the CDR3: TGTGCCAGCACAGACAACTCCTACAATGAGCAGTTCTTC. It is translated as CASTDNSYNEQFF.